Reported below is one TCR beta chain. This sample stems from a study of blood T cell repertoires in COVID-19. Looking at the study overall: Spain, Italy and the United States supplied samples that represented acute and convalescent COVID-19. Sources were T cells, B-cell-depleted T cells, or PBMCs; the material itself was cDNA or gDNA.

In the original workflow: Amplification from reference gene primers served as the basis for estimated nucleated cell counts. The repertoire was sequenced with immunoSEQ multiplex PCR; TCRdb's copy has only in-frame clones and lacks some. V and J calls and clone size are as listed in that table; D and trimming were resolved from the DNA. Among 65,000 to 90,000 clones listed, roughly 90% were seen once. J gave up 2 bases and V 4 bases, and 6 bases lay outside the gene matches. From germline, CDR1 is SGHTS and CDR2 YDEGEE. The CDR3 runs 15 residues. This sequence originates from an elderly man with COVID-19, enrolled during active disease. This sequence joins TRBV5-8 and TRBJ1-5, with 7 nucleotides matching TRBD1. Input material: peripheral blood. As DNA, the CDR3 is TGTGCCAGCAGCGGCGGGACAGTCGGCAATCAGCCCCAGCATTTT. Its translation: CASSGGTVGNQPQHF.